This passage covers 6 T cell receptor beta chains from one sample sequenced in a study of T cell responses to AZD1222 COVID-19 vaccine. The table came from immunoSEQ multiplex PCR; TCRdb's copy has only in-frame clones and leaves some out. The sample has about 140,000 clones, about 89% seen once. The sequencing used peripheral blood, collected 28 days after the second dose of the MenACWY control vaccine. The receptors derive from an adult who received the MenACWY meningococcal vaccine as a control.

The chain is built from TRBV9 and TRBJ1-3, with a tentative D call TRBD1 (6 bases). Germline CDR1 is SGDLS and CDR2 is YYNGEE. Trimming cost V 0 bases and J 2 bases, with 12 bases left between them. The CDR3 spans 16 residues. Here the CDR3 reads CASSVDPRGTGNTIYF. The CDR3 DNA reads TGTGCCAGCAGCGTAGACCCCAGGGGCACTGGAAACACCATATATTTT.

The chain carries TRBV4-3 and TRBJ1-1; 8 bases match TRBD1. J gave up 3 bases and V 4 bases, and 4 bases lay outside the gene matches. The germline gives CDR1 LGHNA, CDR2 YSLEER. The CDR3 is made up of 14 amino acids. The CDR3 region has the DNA TGCGCCAGCAGCCCCGGGACAGGCTACACTGAAGCTTTCTTT. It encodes CASSPGTGYTEAFF.

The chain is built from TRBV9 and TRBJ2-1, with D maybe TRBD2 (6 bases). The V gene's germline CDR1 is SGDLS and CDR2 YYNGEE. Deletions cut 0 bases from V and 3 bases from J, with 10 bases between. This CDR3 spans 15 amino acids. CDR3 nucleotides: TGTGCCAGCAGCGTAGAAATAGCGGTCTACAATGAGCAGTTCTTC. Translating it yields CASSVEIAVYNEQFF. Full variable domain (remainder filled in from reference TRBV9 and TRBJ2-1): DSGVTQTPKHLITATGQRVTLRCSPRSGDLSVYWYQQSLDQGLQFLIQYYNGEERAKGNILERFSAQQFPDLHSELNLSSLELGDSALYFCASSVEIAVYNEQFFGPGTRLTVL.

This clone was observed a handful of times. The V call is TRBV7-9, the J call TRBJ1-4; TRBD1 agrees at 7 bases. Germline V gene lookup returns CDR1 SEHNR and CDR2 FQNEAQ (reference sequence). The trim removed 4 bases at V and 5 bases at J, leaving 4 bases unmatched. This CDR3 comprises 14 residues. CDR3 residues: CASSSGTVNEKLFF. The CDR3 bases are TGTGCCAGCAGCTCAGGGACAGTAAATGAAAAACTGTTTTTT.

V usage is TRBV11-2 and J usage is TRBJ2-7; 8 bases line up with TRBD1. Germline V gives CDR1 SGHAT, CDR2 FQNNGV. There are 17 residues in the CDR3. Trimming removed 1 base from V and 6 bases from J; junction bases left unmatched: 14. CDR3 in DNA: TGTGCCAGCAGCTTAGGCTCGTTTTGGCAGGGGGCGGGCGAGCAGTACTTC. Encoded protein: CASSLGSFWQGAGEQYF. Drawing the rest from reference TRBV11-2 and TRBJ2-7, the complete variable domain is EAGVAQSPRYKIIEKRQSVAFWCNPISGHATLYWYQQILGQGPKLLIQFQNNGVVDDSQLPKDRFSAERLKGVDSTLKIQPAKLEDSAVYLCASSLGSFWQGAGEQYFGPGTRLTVT.

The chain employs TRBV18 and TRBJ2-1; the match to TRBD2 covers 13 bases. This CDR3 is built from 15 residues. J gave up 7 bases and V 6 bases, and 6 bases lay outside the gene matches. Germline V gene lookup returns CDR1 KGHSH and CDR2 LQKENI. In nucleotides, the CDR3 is TGTGCCAGCTCGCTCAGGACTAGCGGGAGTAATGAGCAGTTCTTC. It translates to CASSLRTSGSNEQFF.